One and the same sample provided the 5 T cell receptor beta chains below, sequenced in a study of shared clonotypes between healthy human individuals. Assay: immunoSEQ multiplex PCR; the TCRdb copy retains only in-frame clones and omits some. The sample includes hundreds of thousands of clones, around 73% of them seen just once. The sequenced sample was memory CD4+ T cells sorted from blood. Specified subset: CD45RA-negative fraction. These receptors came from a woman aged 25 to 45 in good health.

V is TRBV7-2 and J is TRBJ2-1; perhaps TRBD2 as D (5 bases). Germline V gene lookup returns CDR1 SGHTA and CDR2 FQGNSA. Trimming took 1 base from V and 0 from J, leaving 10 bases between them. CDR3 length equals 16 residues. CDR3 region: CASSLVPGISYNEQFF. CDR3 in DNA: TGTGCCAGCAGCTTAGTTCCGGGAATCTCCTACAATGAGCAGTTCTTC.

A few counts support this clone. The chain employs TRBV5-1 and TRBJ2-7; the match to TRBD1 covers 8 bases. V was pared by 5 bases and J by 7 bases, with 5 bases of the junction left unmatched. The length of the CDR3 is 12 residues. The germline gives CDR1 SGHRS, CDR2 YFSETQ. The CDR3, as DNA: TGCGCCAGCAGTGTCCGGGACAGGGAGCAGTACTTC. This codes for CASSVRDREQYF. The full variable domain, in which reference TRBV5-1 and TRBJ2-7 provide the parts outside the CDR3, is KAGVTQTPRYLIKTRGQQVTLSCSPISGHRSVSWYQQTPGQGLQFLFEYFSETQRNKGNFPGRFSGRQFSNSRSEMNVSTLELGDSALYLCASSVRDREQYFGPGTRLTVT.

This clone was detected only once. The chain combines TRBV6-6 with TRBJ1-1; 8 bases line up with TRBD1. The V segment lost 6 bases and the J segment 3 bases; nucleotides outside the gene matches: 3. Germline V gives CDR1 MNHNY, CDR2 SVGAGI (reference sequence). This CDR3 is 13 amino acids long. DNA of the CDR3: TGTGCCAGCAGCCACAGGGGGGACACTGAAGCTTTCTTT. Protein: CASSHRGDTEAFF.

This chain uses TRBV27 with TRBJ1-5; D possibly corresponds to TRBD1 (5 bases). The V gene's germline CDR1 is MNHEY and CDR2 SMNVEV (reference sequence). The CDR3 runs 17 residues. V gave up 2 bases and J gave up 1 base, with 15 bases separating them. CDR3 loop: CASSLGWGSDSNQPQHF. In DNA form, the CDR3 reads TGTGCCAGCAGTTTAGGTTGGGGGAGCGACAGCAATCAGCCCCAGCATTTT.

A word on this clone: The likely explanation is a read error, given a far larger clone one base away. The chain is built from TRBV11-1 and TRBJ2-2; D is undetermined. The germline V gene encodes CDR1 SGHAT and CDR2 FQDESV (reference sequence). Trimming took 4 bases from V and 4 from J, leaving 4 bases between them. The CDR3 runs to 12 residues. CDR3 protein: CASSSVTGELFF. Written as DNA, the CDR3 is TGTGCCAGCAGCTCAGTCACCGGGGAGCTGTTTTTT.